Below are 16 T cell receptor beta chains sequenced from a single sample in a study of blood T cell repertoires in COVID-19. The method was immunoSEQ multiplex PCR; TCRdb's version includes in-frame clones alone and lacks a portion of them. The top ten hold over 2% of the sample, which has approximately 170,000 clones, more than 85% seen once. Sequencing was performed on peripheral blood. The source of these receptors is an elderly woman with COVID-19, enrolled during active disease.

This rearrangement joins TRBV7-8 to TRBJ2-7; the match to TRBD2 covers 8 bases. Germline CDR1 SGHVS, CDR2 FQNEAQ. CDR3 length: 19 residues. The J segment lost 4 bases and the V segment lost 2 bases, leaving 19 bases of the junction unmatched. The CDR3: CASSLQRAGGAGVRYEQYF. The CDR3 DNA follows: TGTGCCAGCAGCTTACAGCGGGCCGGAGGAGCGGGAGTCAGGTACGAGCAGTACTTC.

V usage is TRBV24-1 and J usage is TRBJ2-7, with D maybe TRBD2 (6 bases). There are 14 residues in the CDR3. Trimming stripped 4 bases from V and 6 bases from J, with 15 bases between. CDR1 KGHDR and CDR2 SFDVKD come from the germline V gene. The DNA of the CDR3 is TGTGCCACCAGTGAACCTGGGACCGGGGGCGAGCAGTACTTC. This sequence encodes CATSEPGTGGEQYF.

This clone came up once. V gene TRBV2 combines with J gene TRBJ1-1, with TRBD1 as a possible D gene (6 bases). Germline-derived CDR1 and CDR2 are SNHLY and FYNNEI. The CDR3 totals 15 residues. V shed 8 bases and J shed 10 bases, with 26 bases lying between them. CDR3 DNA sequence: TGTGCCAGCGTACGACCCGGGGGGGCTTCTGGGCGAGCTTTCTTT. Amino acid sequence: CASVRPGGASGRAFF.

This rearrangement joins TRBV7-9 to TRBJ2-3; perhaps TRBD2 as D (6 bases). Germline assignment: CDR1 SEHNR and CDR2 FQNEAQ (reference sequence). V gave up 6 bases and J gave up 3 bases, with 19 bases separating them. This CDR3 is built from 16 residues. CDR3 protein: CASSRWTGEVTDTQYF. The DNA for the CDR3 is TGTGCCAGCAGTCGGTGGACGGGGGAGGTGACAGATACGCAGTATTTT.

This chain links TRBV6-5 with TRBJ2-7; 8 nucleotides line up with TRBD1. The CDR3 is 13 residues long. Per the germline V gene, CDR1 is MNHEY and CDR2 is SVGAGI. The J segment lost 6 bases and the V segment lost 4 bases, leaving 5 bases of the junction unmatched. CDR3 residues: CASSFLDRGEQYF. CDR3 DNA: TGTGCCAGCAGTTTCCTTGACAGGGGCGAGCAGTACTTC.

V and J are TRBV6-1 and TRBJ1-2, with D possibly matching TRBD1 (6 bases). The CDR3 spans 13 residues. The germline V and J ends were trimmed by 5 bases and 8 bases, with 15 bases remaining between them. CDR1 MNHNS and CDR2 SASEGT come from the germline V gene. The CDR3 reads CASSKTGQTGYTF. The CDR3 DNA reads as TGTGCCAGCAGTAAAACAGGGCAGACGGGCTACACCTTC.

Points on this clone: Additional DNA sequences in this sample encode the identical CDR3. The chain recombines TRBV5-1 with TRBJ1-3; the D is unclear. Trimming stripped 0 bases from V and 4 bases from J, with 5 bases between. CDR3 size: 13 residues. Looked up from germline, CDR1 is SGHRS and CDR2 is YFSETQ. CDR3 DNA: TGCGCCAGCAGCTTGGGAGGGGGAAACACCATATATTTT. Translating gives CASSLGGGNTIYF.

The CDR3 DNA follows: TGTGCCAGCAGTACCGGGACACTCAACACCGGGGAGCTGTTTTTT. Translation gives CASSTGTLNTGELFF. The V call is TRBV6-2 or TRBV6-3, the J call TRBJ2-2; possible D gene TRBD1, 6 bases. The CDR3 has 15 residues. V gave up 5 bases and J gave up 2 bases, with 12 bases separating them. Germline loops: CDR1 MNHEY, CDR2 SVGEGT.

This clone was seen a single time. The genes are TRBV6-5 and TRBJ1-1; 7 positions agree with TRBD1. CDR3 size: 14 residues. With V trimmed by 2 bases and J by 0 bases, 0 bases remained unmatched. CDR1 is MNHEY and CDR2 is SVGAGI in the germline V gene. The DNA for the CDR3 is TGTGCCAGCAGTTACGGGACAGTGAACACTGAAGCTTTCTTT. Amino acids: CASSYGTVNTEAFF.

This clone was observed at least ten times. This chain uses TRBV4-1 with TRBJ1-1; D may be TRBD1 (6 bases). Germline values: CDR1 MGHRA, CDR2 YSYEKL. The CDR3 runs to 21 residues. The V end was cut by 0 bases, the J end by 3 bases, with 29 bases between. The CDR3 region is CASSQDLQGIGFDSVYTEAFF. DNA for the CDR3: TGCGCCAGCAGCCAAGATCTACAGGGTATCGGATTTGATTCGGTATACACTGAAGCTTTCTTT.

V gene TRBV5-6 combines with J gene TRBJ2-4; 9 nucleotides agree with TRBD2. The CDR3 is made up of 15 amino acids. Unmatched junction bases numbered 5, after V lost 3 bases and J lost 4 bases. Germline assignment: CDR1 SGHDT and CDR2 YYEEEE. The CDR3 DNA sequence: TGTGCCAGCAGCTGGCTAGCGGGATCTAAAAACATTCAGTACTTC. Translated: CASSWLAGSKNIQYF.

The chain is built from TRBV2 and TRBJ1-5; D unclear. The CDR3 extends over 15 amino acids. The germline V gene encodes CDR1 SNHLY and CDR2 FYNNEI. V lost 4 bases and J 1 base, leaving 11 bases between the germline ends. CDR3 amino acids: CASSGAGGSNQPQHF. The CDR3 coding sequence is TGTGCCAGCAGTGGCGCGGGAGGGAGCAATCAGCCCCAGCATTTT.

This chain joins TRBV7-9 and TRBJ2-1, with TRBD2 identical over 11 bases. The junction had 1 base not matched to a gene; V was cut back by 0 bases and J by 6 bases. Germline-derived CDR1 and CDR2 are SEHNR and FQNEAQ (reference sequence). The CDR3 has 15 residues. CDR3 DNA sequence: TGTGCCAGCAGCTTAGCGACTAGCGGGGTCAATGAGCAGTTCTTC. Translated, it gives CASSLATSGVNEQFF. Supplemented by reference TRBV7-9 and TRBJ2-1, the full variable domain reads DTGVSQNPRHKITKRGQNVTFRCDPISEHNRLYWYRQTLGQGPEFLTYFQNEAQLEKSRLLSDRFSAERPKGSFSTLEIQRTEQGDSAMYLCASSLATSGVNEQFFGPGTRLTVL.

As regards this clone: Just one base apart from a much larger clone, this may be a read error. This chain connects TRBV7-2 to TRBJ1-2, with unresolved D. This CDR3 comprises 13 residues. CDR1 is SGHTA, CDR2 FQGNSA, per germline. The V end was cut by 1 base, the J end by 1 base, with 4 bases between. The CDR3 spells CASSLDSNYGYTF. The CDR3, as DNA: TGTGCCAGCAGCTTAGACAGTAACTATGGCTACACCTTC.

The V gene is TRBV14, the J gene TRBJ1-1, with D possibly TRBD1 on 6 matching bases. Per the germline V gene, CDR1 is SGHDN and CDR2 is FVKESK. The CDR3 is made up of 14 amino acids. V lost 6 bases and J 0 bases, leaving 11 bases between the germline ends. CDR3 bases: TGTGCCAGCAGGCTGGGACAAGTGAACACTGAAGCTTTCTTT. Amino acids: CASRLGQVNTEAFF.

The V and J genes are TRBV6-5 and TRBJ1-5; TRBD1 is a possible D gene (5 bases). The CDR3 is made up of 14 amino acids. Trimming cost V 6 bases and J 0 bases, with 9 bases left between them. Germline CDR1 is MNHEY and CDR2 is SVGAGI. The CDR3 loop reads CASRAGLSNQPQHF. The DNA for the CDR3 is TGTGCCAGCAGAGCAGGGCTTAGCAATCAGCCCCAGCATTTT.